What follows are 13 T cell receptor beta chains derived from one specimen sequenced in a study of blood T cell repertoires in COVID-19 (TCRdb year 2020). The library was generated by the immunoSEQ multiplex PCR assay. TCRdb took this table from immuneACCESS and kept in-frame rearrangements with V and J called. Such tables lack part of the clones; where checked against another copy, unresolved V genes explain under half of the gap, and the rest is unexplained. The table for this sample lists over 150,000 clones; 85% to 90% of them were counted only once. The ten largest clones represent about a tenth of the sample. The specimen was peripheral blood. All receptors derive from a woman in her 70s with COVID-19, enrolled during active disease.

V gene TRBV7-3 combines with J gene TRBJ2-3, with 7 positions matching TRBD1. The CDR3 totals 16 residues. Germline V gene data show CDR1 as SGHTA and CDR2 as FQGTGA. Losses at the gene ends were 3 bases for V and 2 bases for J; bases not matched to a gene: 8. In nucleotides, the CDR3 is TGTGCCAGCAGCTTCGGCTCCGGGACAGTCACAGATACGCAGTATTTT. It translates to CASSFGSGTVTDTQYF.

The rearrangement uses TRBV9 and TRBJ2-5; weak D call: TRBD1 (6 bases). CDR3 length: 18 amino acids. V lost 3 bases, J lost 7 bases, and 28 bases lay in between. In germline, CDR1 is SGDLS, CDR2 YYNGEE. In nucleotides, the CDR3 is TGTGCCAGCAGCGGCACGCCGGGGACATCAAACCCGTGGGGGACCCAGTACTTC. Amino acid sequence: CASSGTPGTSNPWGTQYF. Supplemented by reference TRBV9 and TRBJ2-5, the full variable domain reads DSGVTQTPKHLITATGQRVTLRCSPRSGDLSVYWYQQSLDQGLQFLIQYYNGEERAKGNILERFSAQQFPDLHSELNLSSLELGDSALYFCASSGTPGTSNPWGTQYFGPGTRLLVL.

This rearrangement joins TRBV19 to TRBJ2-2; D might be TRBD2 (6 bases). This CDR3 region has 17 residues. The ends were cut back, 5 bases at V and 2 bases at J, with 18 bases in the middle. CDR1 and CDR2 from the germline V gene are LNHDA and SQIVND (reference sequence). CDR3 DNA sequence: TGTGCCAGTAGTCCAACGCGCGGGACCCTAAACACCGGGGAGCTGTTTTTT. Translated, it gives CASSPTRGTLNTGELFF.

The rearrangement uses TRBV6-6 and TRBJ1-5, with a tentative D call TRBD1 (5 bases). The germline CDR1 and CDR2 sequences are MNHNY and SVGAGI (reference sequence). The CDR3 is made up of 16 amino acids. Trimming took 2 bases from V and 5 from J, leaving 16 bases between them. CDR3 DNA: TGTGCCAGCAGTTACGCCCAGGGTGGGGTTGATCAGCCCCAGCATTTT. This codes for CASSYAQGGVDQPQHF.

V gene TRBV5-1 combines with J gene TRBJ2-7; perhaps TRBD2 as D (6 bases). This CDR3 contains 14 residues. Trimming pared 0 bases from V and 3 bases from J, leaving 10 bases between. Germline CDR1 reads SGHRS; CDR2 reads YFSETQ. CDR3 region: CASSLVLGGYEQYF. In DNA form, the CDR3 reads TGCGCCAGCAGCTTGGTGCTGGGGGGCTACGAGCAGTACTTC.

CDR3 region: CASSARTGNADTQYF. The CDR3 coding sequence is TGTGCCAGCAGCGCCCGGACAGGGAACGCCGATACGCAGTATTTT. The rearrangement uses TRBV9 and TRBJ2-3; 8 bases map to TRBD1. Germline assignment: CDR1 SGDLS and CDR2 YYNGEE. The CDR3 totals 15 residues. V was pared by 3 bases and J by 6 bases, with 9 bases of the junction left unmatched.

The chain joins TRBV6-5 to TRBJ1-6; possible D gene TRBD1, 6 bases. Germline V gene data show CDR1 as MNHEY and CDR2 as SVGAGI. Trimming stripped 6 bases from V and 4 bases from J, with 10 bases between. The CDR3 has 14 residues. CDR3 protein: CASRAGEYNSPLHF. CDR3 nucleotides: TGTGCCAGCAGGGCAGGGGAGTATAATTCACCCCTCCACTTT.

The rearrangement uses TRBV7-2 and TRBJ2-7, with D maybe TRBD1 (6 bases). Trimming left V 1 base short and J 5 bases short, with 9 bases between. There are 13 residues in the CDR3. Germline V gives CDR1 SGHTA, CDR2 FQGNSA. This CDR3 is CASSLVQGHEQYF. The CDR3 coding sequence is TGTGCCAGCAGCTTAGTACAGGGTCACGAGCAGTACTTC.

The chain couples TRBV19 to TRBJ1-5; maybe TRBD1 (5 bases). The CDR3 runs 14 residues. V was pared by 3 bases and J by 3 bases, with 9 bases between. The germline V gene has CDR1 LNHDA and CDR2 SQIVND (reference sequence). Written as DNA, the CDR3 is TGTGCCAGTAGTATGGGGCAGTTCAATCAGCCCCAGCATTTT. It encodes CASSMGQFNQPQHF.

This chain uses TRBV5-1 with TRBJ1-2; D call uncertain. The germline V gene has CDR1 SGHRS and CDR2 YFSETQ. Between the trimmed V and J ends, which lost 0 bases and 0 bases, there was a span of 9 bases. There are 15 residues in the CDR3. This CDR3 is CASSLAGPTNYGYTF. The CDR3 bases are TGCGCCAGCAGCTTGGCTGGGCCTACTAACTATGGCTACACCTTC.

The chain has TRBV4-1 and TRBJ2-7; D remains ambiguous. Germline-derived CDR1 and CDR2 are MGHRA and YSYEKL. CDR3 length: 15 residues. Trimming stripped 0 bases from V and 7 bases from J, with 16 bases between. CDR3 region: CASSQDSGFGNEQYF. The CDR3 bases are TGCGCCAGCAGCCAAGATTCAGGTTTTGGTAATGAGCAGTACTTC.

This chain joins TRBV2 and TRBJ2-1, with D perhaps matching TRBD2 (6 bases). The V and J ends lost 5 bases and 2 bases respectively, with 16 bases between them. CDR1 is SNHLY, CDR2 FYNNEI, per germline. The length of the CDR3 is 16 residues. This chain's CDR3 is CASSLKTGGAYNEQFF. Written as DNA, the CDR3 is TGTGCCAGCAGTCTCAAGACGGGCGGGGCCTACAATGAGCAGTTCTTC.

This clone was detected only a few times. The DNA for the CDR3 is TGTGCCAGCAGTTATTCGGAGACAGGGGCGGGCACCGGGGAGCTGTTTTTT. Its translation: CASSYSETGAGTGELFF. This chain connects TRBV6-9 to TRBJ2-2, with 8 bases identical to TRBD1. V dropped 0 bases and J dropped 4; count of bases not matched to a gene: 7. Germline CDR1 and CDR2: MNHGY and SVAAGI. The CDR3 is 17 amino acids.